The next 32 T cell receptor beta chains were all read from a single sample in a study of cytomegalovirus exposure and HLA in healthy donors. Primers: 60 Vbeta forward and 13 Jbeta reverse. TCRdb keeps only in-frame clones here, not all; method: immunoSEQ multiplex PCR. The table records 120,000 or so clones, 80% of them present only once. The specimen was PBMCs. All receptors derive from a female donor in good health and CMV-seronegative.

CDR3 protein: CASSVVGGSGEQFF. Written as DNA, the CDR3 is TGTGCCAGCAGCGTAGTAGGTGGGTCGGGTGAGCAGTTCTTC. The chain employs TRBV9 and TRBJ2-1; D is undetermined. This CDR3 comprises 14 residues. Germline assignment: CDR1 SGDLS and CDR2 YYNGEE. V lost 0 bases and J lost 9, with 13 bases in between.

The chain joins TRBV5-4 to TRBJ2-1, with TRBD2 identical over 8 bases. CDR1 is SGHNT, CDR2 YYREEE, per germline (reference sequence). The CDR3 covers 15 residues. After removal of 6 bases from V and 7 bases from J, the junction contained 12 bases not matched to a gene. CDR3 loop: CASKAGDLIGNEQFF. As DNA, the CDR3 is TGTGCCAGCAAAGCGGGAGACCTGATCGGGAATGAGCAGTTCTTC.

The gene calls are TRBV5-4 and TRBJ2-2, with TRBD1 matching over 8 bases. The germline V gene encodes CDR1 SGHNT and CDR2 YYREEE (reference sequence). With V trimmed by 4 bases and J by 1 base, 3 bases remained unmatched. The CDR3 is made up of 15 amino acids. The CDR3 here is CASSLDRVNTGELFF. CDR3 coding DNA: TGTGCCAGCAGCCTGGACAGGGTGAACACCGGGGAGCTGTTTTTT.

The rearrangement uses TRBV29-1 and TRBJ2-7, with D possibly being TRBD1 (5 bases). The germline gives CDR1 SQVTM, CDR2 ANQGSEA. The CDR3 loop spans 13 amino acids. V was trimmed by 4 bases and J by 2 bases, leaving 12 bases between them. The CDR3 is CSVAPAGPYEQYF. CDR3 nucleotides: TGCAGCGTTGCCCCCGCAGGGCCCTACGAGCAGTACTTC.

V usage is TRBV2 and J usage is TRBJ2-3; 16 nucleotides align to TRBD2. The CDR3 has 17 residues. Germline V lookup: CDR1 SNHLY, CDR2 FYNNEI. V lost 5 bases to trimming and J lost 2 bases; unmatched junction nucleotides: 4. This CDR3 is CASSRGTSGRATDTQYF. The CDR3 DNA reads TGTGCCAGCAGTAGAGGGACTAGCGGGAGGGCCACAGATACGCAGTATTTT. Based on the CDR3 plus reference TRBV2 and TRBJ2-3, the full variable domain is EPEVTQTPSHQVTQMGQEVILRCVPISNHLYFYWYRQILGQKVEFLVSFYNNEISEKSEIFDDQFSVERPDGSNFTLKIRSTKLEDSAMYFCASSRGTSGRATDTQYFGPGTRLTVL.

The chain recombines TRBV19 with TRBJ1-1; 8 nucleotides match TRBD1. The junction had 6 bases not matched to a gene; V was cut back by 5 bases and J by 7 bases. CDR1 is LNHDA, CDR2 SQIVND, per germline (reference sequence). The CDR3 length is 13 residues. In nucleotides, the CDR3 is TGTGCCAGTAGTGCCCAGGGGGCACGTGAAGCTTTCTTT. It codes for CASSAQGAREAFF.

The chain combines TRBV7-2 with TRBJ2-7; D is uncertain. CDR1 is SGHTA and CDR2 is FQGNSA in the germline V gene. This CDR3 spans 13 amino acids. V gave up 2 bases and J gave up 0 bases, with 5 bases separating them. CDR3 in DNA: TGTGCCAGCAGCTTATTCGGCTCCTACGAGCAGTACTTC. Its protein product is CASSLFGSYEQYF.

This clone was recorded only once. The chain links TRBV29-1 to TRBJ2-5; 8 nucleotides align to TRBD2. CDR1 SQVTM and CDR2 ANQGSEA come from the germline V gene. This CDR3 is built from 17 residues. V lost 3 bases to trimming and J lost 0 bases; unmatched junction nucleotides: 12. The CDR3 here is CSVEGREARNDQETQYF. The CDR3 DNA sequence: TGCAGCGTTGAGGGGCGGGAGGCCCGCAACGACCAAGAGACCCAGTACTTC.

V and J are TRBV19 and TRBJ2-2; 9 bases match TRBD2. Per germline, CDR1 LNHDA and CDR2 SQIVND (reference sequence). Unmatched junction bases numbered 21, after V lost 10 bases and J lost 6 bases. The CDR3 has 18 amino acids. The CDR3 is CATSPRFSGRLGSGELFF. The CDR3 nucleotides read TGTGCCACCTCGCCCCGTTTTAGCGGGAGATTAGGCTCCGGGGAGCTGTTTTTT. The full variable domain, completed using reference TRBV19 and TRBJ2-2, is DGGITQSPKYLFRKEGQNVTLSCEQNLNHDAMYWYRQDPGQGLRLIYYSQIVNDFQKGDIAEGYSVSREKKESFPLTVTSAQKNPTAFYLCATSPRFSGRLGSGELFFGEGSRLTVL.

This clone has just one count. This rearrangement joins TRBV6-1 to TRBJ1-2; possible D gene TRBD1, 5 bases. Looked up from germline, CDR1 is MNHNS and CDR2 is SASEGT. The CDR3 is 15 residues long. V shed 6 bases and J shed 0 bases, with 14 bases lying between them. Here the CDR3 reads CASSTPGGANYGYTF. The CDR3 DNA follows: TGTGCCAGCAGCACCCCCGGGGGGGCTAACTATGGCTACACCTTC.

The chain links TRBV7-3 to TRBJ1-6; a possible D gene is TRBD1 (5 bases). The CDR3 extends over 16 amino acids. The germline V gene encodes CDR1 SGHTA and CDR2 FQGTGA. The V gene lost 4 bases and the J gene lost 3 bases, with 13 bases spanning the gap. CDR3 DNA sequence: TGTGCCAGCAGCTCTCGGGGGAAAGACTATAATTCACCCCTCCACTTT. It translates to CASSSRGKDYNSPLHF. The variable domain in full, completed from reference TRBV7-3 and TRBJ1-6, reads GAGVSQTPSNKVTEKGKYVELRCDPISGHTALYWYRQSLGQGPEFLIYFQGTGAADDSGLPNDRFFAVRPEGSVSTLKIQRTERGDSAVYLCASSSRGKDYNSPLHFGNGTRLTVT.

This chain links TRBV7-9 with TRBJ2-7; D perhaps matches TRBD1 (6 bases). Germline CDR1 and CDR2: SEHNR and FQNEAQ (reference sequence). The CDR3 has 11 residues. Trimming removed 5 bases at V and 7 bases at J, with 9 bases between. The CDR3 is CASSTDREQYF. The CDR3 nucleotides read TGTGCCAGCAGCACCGACAGGGAGCAGTACTTC.

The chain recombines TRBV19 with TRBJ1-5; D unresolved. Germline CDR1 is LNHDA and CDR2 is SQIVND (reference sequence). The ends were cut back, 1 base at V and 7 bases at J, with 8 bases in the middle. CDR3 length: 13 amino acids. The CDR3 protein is CASSIVRFQPQHF. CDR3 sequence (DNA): TGTGCCAGTAGTATAGTCAGGTTCCAGCCCCAGCATTTT.

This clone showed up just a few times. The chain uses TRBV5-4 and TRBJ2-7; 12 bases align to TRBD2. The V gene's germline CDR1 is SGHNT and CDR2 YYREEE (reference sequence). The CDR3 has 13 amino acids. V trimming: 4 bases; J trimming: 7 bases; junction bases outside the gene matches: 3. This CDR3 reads CASSKGTSGEQYF. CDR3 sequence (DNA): TGTGCCAGCAGCAAAGGGACTAGCGGGGAGCAGTACTTC.

CDR3 sequence: CATDRGLNALYGYTF. The CDR3 DNA follows: TGTGCCACTGACAGGGGGCTCAACGCCCTCTATGGCTACACCTTC. V and J are TRBV6-1 and TRBJ1-2, with 10 positions matching TRBD1. The germline V gene has CDR1 MNHNS and CDR2 SASEGT. The CDR3 spans 15 residues. Germline trimming cut 10 bases from V and 4 bases from J; bases unmatched to any gene: 12.

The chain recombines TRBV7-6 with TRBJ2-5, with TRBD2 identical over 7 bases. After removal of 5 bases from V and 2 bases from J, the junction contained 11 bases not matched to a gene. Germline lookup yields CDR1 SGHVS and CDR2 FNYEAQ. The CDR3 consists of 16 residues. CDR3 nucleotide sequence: TGTGCCAGCAGCCCGCAAGCTAGCGGACTACAAGAGACCCAGTACTTC. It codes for CASSPQASGLQETQYF.

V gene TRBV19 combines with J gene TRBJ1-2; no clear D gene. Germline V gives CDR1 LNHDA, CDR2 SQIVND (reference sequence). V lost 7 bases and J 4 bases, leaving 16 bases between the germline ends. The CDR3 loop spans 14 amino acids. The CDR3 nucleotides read TGTGCCAGTACCCGGATGAGGGCCGGCTATGGCTACACCTTC. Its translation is CASTRMRAGYGYTF.

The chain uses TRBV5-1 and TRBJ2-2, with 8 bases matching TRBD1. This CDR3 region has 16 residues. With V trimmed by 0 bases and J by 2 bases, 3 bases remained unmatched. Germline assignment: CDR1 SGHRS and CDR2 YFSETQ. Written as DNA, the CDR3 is TGCGCCAGCAGCTTGGCAGGGGGCGATAACACCGGGGAGCTGTTTTTT. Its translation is CASSLAGGDNTGELFF.

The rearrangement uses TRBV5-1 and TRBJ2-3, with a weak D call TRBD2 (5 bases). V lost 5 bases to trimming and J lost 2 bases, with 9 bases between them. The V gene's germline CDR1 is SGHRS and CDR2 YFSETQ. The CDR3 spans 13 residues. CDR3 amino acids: CASRGVSTDTQYF. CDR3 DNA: TGCGCCAGCAGGGGAGTCTCCACAGATACGCAGTATTTT.

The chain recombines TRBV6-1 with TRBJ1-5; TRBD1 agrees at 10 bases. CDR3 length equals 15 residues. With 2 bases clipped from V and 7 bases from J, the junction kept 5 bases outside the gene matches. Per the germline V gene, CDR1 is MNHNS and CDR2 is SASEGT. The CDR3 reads CASSERDRGSQPQHF. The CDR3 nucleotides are TGTGCCAGCAGTGAAAGGGACAGGGGCTCCCAGCCCCAGCATTTT.

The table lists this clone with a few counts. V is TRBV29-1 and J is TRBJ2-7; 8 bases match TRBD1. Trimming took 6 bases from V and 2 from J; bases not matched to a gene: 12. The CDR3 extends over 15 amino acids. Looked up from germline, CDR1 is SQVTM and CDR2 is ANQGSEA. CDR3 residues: CSVTLRTGSPYEQYF. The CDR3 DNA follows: TGCAGCGTGACGCTCAGGACAGGGTCACCCTACGAGCAGTACTTC.

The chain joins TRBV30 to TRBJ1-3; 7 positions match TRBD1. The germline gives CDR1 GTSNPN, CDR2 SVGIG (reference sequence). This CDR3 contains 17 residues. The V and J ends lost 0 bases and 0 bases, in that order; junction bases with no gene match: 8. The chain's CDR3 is CAWSVLGQAFSGNTIYF. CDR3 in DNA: TGTGCCTGGAGTGTACTCGGACAGGCCTTCTCTGGAAACACCATATATTTT.

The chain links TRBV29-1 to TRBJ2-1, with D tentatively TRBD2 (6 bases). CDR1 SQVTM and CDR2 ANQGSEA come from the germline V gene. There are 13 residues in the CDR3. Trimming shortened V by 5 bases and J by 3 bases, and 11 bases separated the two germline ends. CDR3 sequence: CSVQPGDYNEQFF. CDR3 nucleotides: TGCAGCGTTCAACCGGGGGACTACAATGAGCAGTTCTTC.

The CDR3 sequence: CASSLDRAIETQYF. Here the CDR3 DNA reads TGTGCCAGCAGTTTGGACAGGGCCATAGAGACCCAGTACTTC. The chain combines TRBV28 with TRBJ2-5; 8 bases align to TRBD1. The CDR3 runs 14 residues. V dropped 3 bases and J dropped 4; count of bases not matched to a gene: 4. Germline values: CDR1 MDHEN, CDR2 SYDVKM.

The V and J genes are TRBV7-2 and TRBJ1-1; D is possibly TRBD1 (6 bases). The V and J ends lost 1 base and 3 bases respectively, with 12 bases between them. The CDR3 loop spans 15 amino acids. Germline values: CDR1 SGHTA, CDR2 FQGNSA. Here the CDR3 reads CASSLVAGVDTEAFF. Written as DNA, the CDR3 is TGTGCCAGCAGCTTAGTAGCAGGGGTAGACACTGAAGCTTTCTTT.

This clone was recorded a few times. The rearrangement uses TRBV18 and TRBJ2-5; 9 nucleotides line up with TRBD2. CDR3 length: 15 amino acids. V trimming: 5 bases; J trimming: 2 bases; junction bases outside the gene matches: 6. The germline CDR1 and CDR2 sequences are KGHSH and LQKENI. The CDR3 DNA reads TGTGCCAGCTCATCGATAGCGGGAGTGCAAGAGACCCAGTACTTC. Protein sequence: CASSSIAGVQETQYF.

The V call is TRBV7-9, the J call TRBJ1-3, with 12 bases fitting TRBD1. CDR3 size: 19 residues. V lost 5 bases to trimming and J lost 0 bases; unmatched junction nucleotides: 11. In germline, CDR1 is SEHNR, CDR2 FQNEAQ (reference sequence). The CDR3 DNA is TGTGCCAGCAGCGACAGGGACAGGGGGCCCAGCAACTCTGGAAACACCATATATTTT. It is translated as CASSDRDRGPSNSGNTIYF.

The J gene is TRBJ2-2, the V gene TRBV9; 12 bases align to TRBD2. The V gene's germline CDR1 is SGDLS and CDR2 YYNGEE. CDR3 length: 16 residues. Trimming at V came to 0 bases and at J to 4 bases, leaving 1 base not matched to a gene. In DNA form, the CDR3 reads TGTGCCAGCAGCGTAGGACTAGCGGGAGCCACCGGGGAGCTGTTTTTT. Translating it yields CASSVGLAGATGELFF. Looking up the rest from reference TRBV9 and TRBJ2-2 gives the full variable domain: DSGVTQTPKHLITATGQRVTLRCSPRSGDLSVYWYQQSLDQGLQFLIQYYNGEERAKGNILERFSAQQFPDLHSELNLSSLELGDSALYFCASSVGLAGATGELFFGEGSRLTVL.

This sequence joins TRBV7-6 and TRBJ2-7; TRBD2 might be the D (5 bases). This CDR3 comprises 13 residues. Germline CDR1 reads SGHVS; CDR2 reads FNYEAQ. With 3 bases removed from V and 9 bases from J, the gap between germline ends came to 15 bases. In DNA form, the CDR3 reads TGTGCCAGCAGCTTGGGAGAGGGTGTCCCGCAGTACTTC. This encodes CASSLGEGVPQYF.

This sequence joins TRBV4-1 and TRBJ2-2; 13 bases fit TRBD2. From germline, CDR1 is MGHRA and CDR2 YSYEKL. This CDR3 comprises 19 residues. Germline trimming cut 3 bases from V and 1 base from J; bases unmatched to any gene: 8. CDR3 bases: TGCGCCAGCAGCCAGTACGCTAGGACTAGCGGGGGGAACACCGGGGAGCTGTTTTTT. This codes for CASSQYARTSGGNTGELFF.

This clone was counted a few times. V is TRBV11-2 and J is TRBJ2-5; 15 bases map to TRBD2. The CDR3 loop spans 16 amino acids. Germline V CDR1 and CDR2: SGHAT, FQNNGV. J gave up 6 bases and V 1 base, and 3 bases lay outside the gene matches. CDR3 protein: CASSLGTSGRGKTQYF. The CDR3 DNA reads TGTGCCAGCAGCTTAGGGACTAGCGGGAGGGGAAAGACCCAGTACTTC. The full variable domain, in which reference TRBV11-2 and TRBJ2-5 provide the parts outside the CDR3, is EAGVAQSPRYKIIEKRQSVAFWCNPISGHATLYWYQQILGQGPKLLIQFQNNGVVDDSQLPKDRFSAERLKGVDSTLKIQPAKLEDSAVYLCASSLGTSGRGKTQYFGPGTRLLVL.

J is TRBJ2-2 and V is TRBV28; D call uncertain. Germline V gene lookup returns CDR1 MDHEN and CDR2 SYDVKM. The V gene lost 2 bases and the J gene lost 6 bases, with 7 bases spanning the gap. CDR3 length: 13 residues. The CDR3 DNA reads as TGTGCCAGCAGTTTACAGTTATCCGGGGAGCTGTTTTTT. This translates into CASSLQLSGELFF. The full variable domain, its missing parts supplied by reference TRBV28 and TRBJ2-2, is DVKVTQSSRYLVKRTGEKVFLECVQDMDHENMFWYRQDPGLGLRLIYFSYDVKMKEKGDIPEGYSVSREKKERFSLILESASTNQTSMYLCASSLQLSGELFFGEGSRLTVL.